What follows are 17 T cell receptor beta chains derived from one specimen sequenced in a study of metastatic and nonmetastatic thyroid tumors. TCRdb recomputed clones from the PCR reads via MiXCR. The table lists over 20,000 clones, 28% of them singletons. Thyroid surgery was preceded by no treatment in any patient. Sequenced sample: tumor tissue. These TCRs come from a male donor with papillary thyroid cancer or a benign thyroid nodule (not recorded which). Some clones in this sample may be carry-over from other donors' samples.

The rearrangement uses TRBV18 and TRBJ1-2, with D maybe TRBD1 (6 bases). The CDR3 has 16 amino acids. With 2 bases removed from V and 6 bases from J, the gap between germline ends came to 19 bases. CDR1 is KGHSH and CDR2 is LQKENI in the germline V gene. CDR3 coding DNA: TGTGCCAGCTCACCATACCCTGGCCTTAGGGGGGATGGCTACACCTTC. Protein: CASSPYPGLRGDGYTF.

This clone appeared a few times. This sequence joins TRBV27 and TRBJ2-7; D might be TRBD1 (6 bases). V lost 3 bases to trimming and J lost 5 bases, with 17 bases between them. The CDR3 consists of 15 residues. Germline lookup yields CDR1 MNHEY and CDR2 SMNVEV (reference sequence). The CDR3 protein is CASSFTRGGYHEQYF. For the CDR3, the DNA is TGTGCCAGCAGTTTCACCAGGGGTGGTTACCACGAGCAGTACTTC.

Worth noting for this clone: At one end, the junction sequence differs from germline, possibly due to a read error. In DNA, the CDR3 is TGTGCCAGCAGTGAAAGGGCAGAGTCCTACGAGCATTACTTC. Amino acids: CASSERAESYEHYF. This chain connects TRBV6-1 to TRBJ2-7, with D hard to call. The CDR3 is 14 residues long. Germline V gene data show CDR1 as MNHNS and CDR2 as SASEGT.

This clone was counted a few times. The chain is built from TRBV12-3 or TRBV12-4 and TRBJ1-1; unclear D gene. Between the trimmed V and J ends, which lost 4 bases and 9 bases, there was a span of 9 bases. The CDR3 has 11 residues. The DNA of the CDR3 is TGTGCCAGCAGTTCACAGAGAAAAGCTTTCTTT. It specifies CASSSQRKAFF.

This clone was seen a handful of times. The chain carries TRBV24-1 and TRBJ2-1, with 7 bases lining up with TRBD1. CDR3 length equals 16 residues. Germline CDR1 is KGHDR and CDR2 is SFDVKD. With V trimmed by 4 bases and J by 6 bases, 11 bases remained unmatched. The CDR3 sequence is CATSEIGQVFPNEQFF. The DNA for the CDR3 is TGTGCCACCAGTGAGATAGGACAGGTATTCCCCAATGAGCAGTTCTTC.

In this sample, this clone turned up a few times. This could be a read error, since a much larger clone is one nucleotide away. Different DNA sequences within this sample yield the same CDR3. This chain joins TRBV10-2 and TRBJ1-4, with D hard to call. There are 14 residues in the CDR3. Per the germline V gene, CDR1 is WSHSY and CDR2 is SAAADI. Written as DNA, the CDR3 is TGCGCCAGCAGTGAGCGAGGAACTAATGAAAAATTGTTTTTT. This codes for CASSERGTNEKLFF.

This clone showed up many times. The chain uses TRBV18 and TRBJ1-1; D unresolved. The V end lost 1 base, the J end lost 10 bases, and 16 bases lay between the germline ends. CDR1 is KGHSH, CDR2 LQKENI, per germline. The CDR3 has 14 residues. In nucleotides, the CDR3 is TGTGCCAGCTCACCACTCCAGGACTATTTGGCAGCTTTCTTT. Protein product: CASSPLQDYLAAFF.

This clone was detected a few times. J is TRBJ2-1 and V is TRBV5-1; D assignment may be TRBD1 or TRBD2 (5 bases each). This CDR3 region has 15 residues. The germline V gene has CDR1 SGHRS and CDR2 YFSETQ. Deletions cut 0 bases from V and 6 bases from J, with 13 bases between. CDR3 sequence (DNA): TGCGCCAGCAGCTTGGCGAGGGGCCCCCTCAATGAGCAGTTCTTC. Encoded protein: CASSLARGPLNEQFF.

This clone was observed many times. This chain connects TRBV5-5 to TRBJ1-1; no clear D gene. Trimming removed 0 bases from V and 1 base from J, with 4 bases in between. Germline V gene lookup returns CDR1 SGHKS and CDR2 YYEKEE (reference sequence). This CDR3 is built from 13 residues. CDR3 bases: TGTGCCAGCAGCTTGGAAAGGAACACTGAAGCTTTCTTT. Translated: CASSLERNTEAFF.

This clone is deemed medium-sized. The CDR3 region has the DNA TGTGCCAGCAGCTTAAGCTTGGGTGAGCAGTTCTTC. Its protein product is CASSLSLGEQFF. The chain is built from TRBV7-3 and TRBJ2-1, with D unclear. Trimming removed 1 base from V and 9 bases from J, with 7 bases in between. Per the germline V gene, CDR1 is SGHTA and CDR2 is FQGTGA. The CDR3 extends over 12 amino acids.

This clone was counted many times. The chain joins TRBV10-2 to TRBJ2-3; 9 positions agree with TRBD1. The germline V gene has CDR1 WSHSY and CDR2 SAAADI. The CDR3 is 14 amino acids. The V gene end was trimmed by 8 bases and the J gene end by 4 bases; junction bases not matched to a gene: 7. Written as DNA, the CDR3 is TGCGCCAGCGATCCGGGACAGGGACCAGATACGCAGTATTTT. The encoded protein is CASDPGQGPDTQYF.

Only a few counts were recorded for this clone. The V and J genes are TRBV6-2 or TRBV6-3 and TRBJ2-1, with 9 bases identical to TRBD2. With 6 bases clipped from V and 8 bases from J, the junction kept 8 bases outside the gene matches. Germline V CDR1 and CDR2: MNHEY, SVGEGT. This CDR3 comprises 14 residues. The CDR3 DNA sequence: TGTGCCAGCAGAAAAGAGGGACTAGCCGATGAGCAGTTCTTC. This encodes CASRKEGLADEQFF.

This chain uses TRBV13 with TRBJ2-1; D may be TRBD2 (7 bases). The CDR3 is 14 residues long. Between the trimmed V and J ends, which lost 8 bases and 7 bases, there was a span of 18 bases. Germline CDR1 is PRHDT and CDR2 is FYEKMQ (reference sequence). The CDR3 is CASAPSGGWNEQFF. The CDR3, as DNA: TGTGCCAGCGCCCCCTCGGGGGGCTGGAATGAGCAGTTCTTC.

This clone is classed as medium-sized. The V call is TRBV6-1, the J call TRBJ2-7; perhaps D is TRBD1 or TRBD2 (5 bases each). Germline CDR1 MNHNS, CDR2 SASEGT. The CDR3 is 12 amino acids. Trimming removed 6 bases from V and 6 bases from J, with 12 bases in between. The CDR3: CASSPAGGEQYF. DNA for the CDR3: TGTGCCAGCAGCCCTGCTGGGGGCGAGCAGTACTTC.

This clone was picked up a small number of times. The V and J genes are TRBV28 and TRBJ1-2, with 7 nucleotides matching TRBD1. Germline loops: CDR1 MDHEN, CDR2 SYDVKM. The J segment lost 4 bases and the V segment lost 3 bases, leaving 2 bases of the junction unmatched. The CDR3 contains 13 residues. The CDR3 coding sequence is TGTGCCAGCAGTTTGACAGGGAGCTATGGCTACACCTTC. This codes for CASSLTGSYGYTF.

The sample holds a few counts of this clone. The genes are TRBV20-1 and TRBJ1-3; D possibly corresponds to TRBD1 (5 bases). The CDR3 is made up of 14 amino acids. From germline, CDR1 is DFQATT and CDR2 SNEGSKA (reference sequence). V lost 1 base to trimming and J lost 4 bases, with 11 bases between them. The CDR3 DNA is TGCAGTGCTAGAGTTACAGGATTCGGAAACACCATATATTTT. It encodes CSARVTGFGNTIYF.

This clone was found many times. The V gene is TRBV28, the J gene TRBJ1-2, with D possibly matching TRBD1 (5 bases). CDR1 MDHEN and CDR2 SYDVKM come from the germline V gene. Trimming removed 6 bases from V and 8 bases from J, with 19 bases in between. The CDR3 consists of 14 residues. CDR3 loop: CASSDIPTNRGYTF. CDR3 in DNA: TGTGCCAGCAGCGACATCCCGACTAACAGGGGCTACACCTTC.